This entry describes one T cell receptor beta chain. Its antigen is currently unknown. The data were produced by immunoSEQ multiplex PCR, yet TCRdb's version contains in-frame clones alone and is incomplete. The sample includes over 45,000 clones, 85% to 90% of them seen just once. Losses at the gene ends were 6 bases for V and 3 bases for J; bases not matched to a gene: 7. Germline CDR1 and CDR2: MNHNS and SASEGT. There are 14 residues in the CDR3. The data stem from a study of graft-versus-host responses after intestinal transplantation. Study information: Induction with anti-thymocyte globulin, then tacrolimus and steroids for about 3 years, was given to all recipients. General study results and limits: Recipient marrow harbored GvH clones, some of which surfaced first in ileum or blood.

The sample in question was PBMCs, obtained 26 days after transplant. The chain links TRBV6-1 to TRBJ2-7, with 8 bases that match TRBD1. This clonotype was sampled from a human patient who received an intestinal transplant, so some T cells may come from the graft donor. The CDR3 spells CASRTGTGYYEQYF. The CDR3 DNA reads as TGTGCCAGCAGGACCGGGACAGGCTACTACGAGCAGTACTTC.